This section outlines one TCR beta chain sequence together with its context. Its target is not known. For the second PCR, which ran for about 7 to 11 cycles, a sample-barcoded 5' primer and a J-beta primer mix were used. TCRdb re-called the 5' RACE reads through MiXCR, storing one row per CDR3 protein. The sample shows hundreds of thousands of distinct CDR3 sequences, about 30% of them seen only once. This record comes from a study of blood T cells in healthy people across ages. V lost 3 bases, J lost 5 bases, and 2 bases stayed unmatched. The CDR3 loop spans 16 amino acids. CDR1 is KGHSH, CDR2 LQKENI, per germline. The study, taken as a whole, reports: There was a strong correlation between TCR beta diversity and naive T cell percentage.

This TCR was sampled from a woman of 80 years or more in good health. The chain employs TRBV18 and TRBJ2-2; 14 nucleotides align to TRBD2. Sequencing input: blood. Here the CDR3 reads CASSPGTSGGTGELFF. The CDR3 coding sequence is TGTGCCAGCTCACCCGGGACTAGCGGGGGAACCGGGGAGCTGTTTTTT. Using reference TRBV18 and TRBJ2-2 for the parts outside the CDR3, the full variable domain is NAGVMQNPRHLVRRRGQEARLRCSPMKGHSHVYWYRQLPEEGLKFMVYLQKENIIDESGMPKERFSAEFPKEGPSILRIQQVVRGDSAAYFCASSPGTSGGTGELFFGEGSRLTVL.